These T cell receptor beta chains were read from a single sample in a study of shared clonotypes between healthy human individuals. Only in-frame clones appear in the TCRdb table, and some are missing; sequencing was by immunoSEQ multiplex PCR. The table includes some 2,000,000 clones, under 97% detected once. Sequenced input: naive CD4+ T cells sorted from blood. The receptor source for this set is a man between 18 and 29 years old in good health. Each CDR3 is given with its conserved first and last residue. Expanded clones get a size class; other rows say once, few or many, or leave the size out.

CAWTRGSEQYF | TRBJ2-7 | TRBV30 | once
CASRPISGSSYEQYF | TRBJ2-7 | TRBV7-2 | NA
CASSLGGASNQPQHF | TRBJ1-5 | TRBV5-1 | NA
CASSLVGRMNTEAFF | TRBJ1-1 | TRBV27 | NA
CASTLTESSEQYF | TRBJ2-7 | TRBV6-1 | NA
CAISESEGGTEAFF | TRBJ1-1 | TRBV10-3 | NA
CASRLGQRNEQFF | TRBJ2-1 | TRBV7-2 | NA
CASSPRDPGKYEQYF | TRBJ2-7 | TRBV6-5 | NA
CASSQEKEYGYTF | TRBJ1-2 | TRBV4-2 | NA
CTSLGVGGDRIPYEQYF | TRBJ2-7 | TRBV1 | NA
CASSPGGALYEQYF | TRBJ2-7 | TRBV7-9 | once
CATSRGLAGPNEQFF | TRBJ2-1 | TRBV15 | NA
CRAELSGGVTSYNEQFF | TRBJ2-1 | TRBV29-1 | NA
CASSMQQGRGTGELFF | TRBJ2-2 | TRBV27 | NA
CASSRTTSGGTYEQYF | TRBJ2-7 | TRBV4-1 | NA
CASSPTWNTEAFF | TRBJ1-1 | TRBV2 | NA
CASSGDRATNEKLFF | TRBJ1-4 | TRBV2 | NA
CASKSGQGGYGYTF | TRBJ1-2 | TRBV6-5 | NA
CASSETLGGRQPQHF | TRBJ1-5 | TRBV10-2 | NA
CASSYSQGYSPLHF | TRBJ1-6 | TRBV6-5 | NA
CASSVGPGVNTEAFF | TRBJ1-1 | TRBV5-1 | NA